This section outlines one T cell receptor beta chain sequence together with its context. The antigen is not known. The data stem from a study of shared clonotypes between healthy human individuals. Across the study: Donor composition was a couple of women and a few men, aged 18 to 49.

All participating donors were Caucasian adults from Nashville, Tennessee. Regarding the study as a whole: Measured sharing among donors was expected to vary with sequencing depth.

V was clipped by 1 base and J by 5 bases, with 14 bases between them. CDR1 SGHVS and CDR2 FQNEAQ come from the germline V gene. The CDR3 sequence is 15 residues long. Researchers divided each subset's genomic DNA evenly across several immunoSEQ plates. Produced via immunoSEQ multiplex PCR; TCRdb's table is partial and in-frame only. This sample carries approximately 510,000 clones, 60% to 85% of them seen once, and the ten largest clones take about an eighth. The specimen was PBMCs. The receptor was isolated from a woman aged 40 to 50 in good health. Some clones in this sample may be carry-over from other donors' samples. This rearrangement joins TRBV7-8 to TRBJ1-1, with D unresolved. The CDR3 loop reads CASSLGGISGTEAFF. The CDR3 coding sequence is TGTGCCAGCAGCTTAGGAGGGATTTCGGGTACTGAAGCTTTCTTT.